This record covers a single TCR beta chain. Its cognate antigen is unknown. PCR employed 60 Vbeta and 13 Jbeta primers. Libraries were prepared by immunoSEQ multiplex PCR; TCRdb keeps only in-frame clonotypes and omits some of them. The data hold more than 150,000 clones, with about 81% observed a single time. The CDR3 totals 13 residues. CDR1 WNHNN and CDR2 SYGVQD come from the germline V gene (reference sequence). Between the trimmed V and J ends, which lost 6 bases and 3 bases, there was a span of 9 bases. This sample was taken from a study of cytomegalovirus exposure and HLA in healthy donors. Study observations and caveats: Differences between HLA loci emerged in a later analysis of TCR association rates, with DRB1 most and HLA-C fewest. The study put some 150 TCR beta chains on its list as cytomegalovirus-associated.

The origin of this receptor is a woman aged 18-29 years in good health and CMV-seropositive. Sequenced material: PBMCs. The genes are TRBV10-1 and TRBJ2-1; D gene unclear. CDR3 protein: CASRPRVYNEQFF. CDR3 sequence (DNA): TGCGCCAGCAGGCCTAGAGTCTACAATGAGCAGTTCTTC.